The rows below give T cell receptor beta chains drawn from one sample of a study of human T cells and chemical hapten exposure. TCRdb reanalysed the RACE reads using MiXCR and keeps one entry per CDR3 protein. The sample lists 280,000 or so distinct CDR3 sequences, just under 8% seen once, with about 1.1% in the top ten. The material sequenced was whole blood, taken in connection with sensitization to the hapten diphenylcyclopropenone (DPC). The receptors shown here come from a man between 18 and 29 years old with alopecia areata. Some clones in this sample may be carry-over from other donors' samples. Both conserved end residues are part of each CDR3.

j_call cdr3_length v_call cdr3_aa
TRBJ1-1 12 TRBV5-1 CASRSVNTEAFF
TRBJ1-4 14 TRBV6-5 CASSVFKENEKLFF
TRBJ2-7 14 TRBV28 CASGSGGEDYEQYF
TRBJ1-1 17 TRBV5-1 CASSLATGPVMNTEAFF
TRBJ2-5 15 TRBV7-9 CASSLVPELQETQYF
TRBJ2-7 15 TRBV12-3/TRBV12-4 CASSSKRANPYEQYF
TRBJ1-2 12 TRBV12-3/TRBV12-4 CASSLWEYGYTF
TRBJ2-3 11 TRBV20-1 CSARTADTQYF
TRBJ1-5 13 TRBV4-3 CARVGPSNQPQHF
TRBJ1-2 14 TRBV5-5 CASSGALRGYGYTF
TRBJ2-1 16 TRBV6-5 CASSYSGRGPNNEQFF
TRBJ1-1 15 TRBV5-6 CASSAGEGLSTEAFF
TRBJ2-7 15 TRBV4-3 CASSQGAGPPYEQYF
TRBJ2-3 16 TRBV29-1 CSARYPSGGLTDTQYF
TRBJ2-7 15 TRBV5-1 CASSPTLPGEFVQYF
TRBJ1-2 16 TRBV6-6 CASSYSVSGDVYGYTF
TRBJ1-6 12 TRBV12-3/TRBV12-4 CASSRQTASLHF
TRBJ1-1 13 TRBV3-1 CASRPWEGPEAFF
TRBJ1-4 12 TRBV10-2 CATYTSGGKLFF
TRBJ2-5 14 TRBV11-2 CASSLHGGQETQYF
TRBJ2-1 15 TRBV5-1 CASSPSTGTYNEQFF
TRBJ2-3 14 TRBV7-2 CASSLAGHIDTQYF
TRBJ1-5 12 TRBV7-8 CASGPLSQPQHF
TRBJ2-3 12 TRBV6-6 CASSPAGDTQYF
TRBJ1-1 15 TRBV4-2 CASSQATGEGVRAFF
TRBJ2-3 12 TRBV6-2/TRBV6-3 CASSQPQDTQYF
TRBJ2-1 17 TRBV7-2 CASSFRYGRSSYNEQFF
TRBJ1-1 16 TRBV7-9 CASSLWGARKNTEAFF
TRBJ1-6 16 TRBV18 CASSPSESGHRSPLHF
TRBJ1-2 13 TRBV2 CASSPSGPYGYTF
TRBJ2-5 16 TRBV7-2 CASSHRTGIRQETQYF
TRBJ2-3 15 TRBV7-2 CASSAQGPSTDTQYF
TRBJ1-3 15 TRBV5-1 CASSLGPPPTAEIYF
TRBJ2-6 14 TRBV7-9 CASAKEGGANVLTF
TRBJ2-3 17 TRBV12-3/TRBV12-4 CASSFQRGAYSTDTQYF
TRBJ2-1 16 TRBV7-2 CASRSRGLFSYNEQFF
TRBJ2-5 14 TRBV12-3/TRBV12-4 CASSQGHNQETQYF
TRBJ1-1 17 TRBV28 CASSRGWGRHVNTEAFF
TRBJ2-2 15 TRBV6-2/TRBV6-3 CASSYRQGRAGELFF
TRBJ2-3 19 TRBV29-1 CSVEAWASEAGKGTDTQYF
TRBJ1-5 13 TRBV12-3/TRBV12-4 CASSLAVRTPQHF
TRBJ2-1 15 TRBV6-1 CASRISGGPLDEQFF
TRBJ2-5 14 TRBV7-2 CASSSGLSVETQYF
TRBJ2-6 14 TRBV5-1 CASSLGPGSNVLTF
TRBJ2-2 15 TRBV6-5 CASSRQGAGAGELFF
TRBJ1-3 15 TRBV4-3 CASSPGTEMGNTIYF
TRBJ2-7 16 TRBV27 CASSSHGTSLTYEQYF
TRBJ2-6 18 TRBV7-2 CASRLGGSGFAGANVLTF
TRBJ2-2 16 TRBV29-1 CSTRGSKATNTGELFF